This T cell receptor (beta chain) comes out of a study of technical replicates of blood from several donors. Sequencing was performed with immunoSEQ multiplex PCR; in TCRdb, only in-frame clones are kept and a portion is missing. The profile shows fewer than 90,000 clones, roughly 93% of them singletons. With 5 bases clipped from V and 2 bases from J, the junction kept 4 bases outside the gene matches. This CDR3 contains 15 residues. The germline gives CDR1 SGHVS, CDR2 FNYEAQ. The chain is built from TRBV7-6 and TRBJ1-5; TRBD1 agrees at 9 bases. The receptor was isolated from a human donor in good health. The sample was T cells isolated from PBMCs. The CDR3 region has the DNA TGTGCCAGCAGCCCGGGACAGGGCGGCAATCAGCCCCAGCATTTT. Encoded protein: CASSPGQGGNQPQHF.